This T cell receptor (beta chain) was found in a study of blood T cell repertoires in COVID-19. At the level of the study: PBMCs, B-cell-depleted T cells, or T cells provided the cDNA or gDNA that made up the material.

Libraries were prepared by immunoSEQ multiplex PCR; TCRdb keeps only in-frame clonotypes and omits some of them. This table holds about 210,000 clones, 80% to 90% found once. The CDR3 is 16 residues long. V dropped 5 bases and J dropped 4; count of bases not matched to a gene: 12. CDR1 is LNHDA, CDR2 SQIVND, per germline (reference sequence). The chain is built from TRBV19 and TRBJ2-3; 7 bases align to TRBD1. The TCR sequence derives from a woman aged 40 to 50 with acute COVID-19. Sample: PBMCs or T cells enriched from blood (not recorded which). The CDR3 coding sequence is TGTGCCAGTAGTTTTGACAGGGCCGTGGGCGCAGATACGCAGTATTTT. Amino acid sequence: CASSFDRAVGADTQYF.